Shown below are 11 T cell receptor beta chains from a single sample sequenced in a study of blood T cell repertoires in COVID-19 (dated by TCRdb to the early 2020s). The library came from the immunoSEQ multiplex PCR assay. Held by TCRdb, this immuneACCESS table contains in-frame sequences only and omits some clones. Under half of the omission traces to an unresolved V gene where checked; the cause of the rest is unknown. The sample table lists under 250,000 clones, more than 85% of them with a count of one. The ten largest clonotypes hold about 0.8% of the sample. The specimen was peripheral blood. The receptors stem from a man aged 60 to 69 with COVID-19, enrolled during active disease.

The V and J genes are TRBV2 and TRBJ1-1; D ambiguous. The CDR3 covers 14 residues. Germline CDR1 SNHLY, CDR2 FYNNEI. The V end lost 5 bases, the J end lost 1 base, and 11 bases lay between the germline ends. The CDR3 protein is CASSLRRQNTEAFF. The CDR3 nucleotides are TGTGCCAGCAGTCTCCGTAGACAGAACACTGAAGCTTTCTTT.

The sample holds one count of this clone. The V call is TRBV11-2, the J call TRBJ1-1; 8 bases line up with TRBD1. The CDR3 has 14 amino acids. Germline lookup yields CDR1 SGHAT and CDR2 FQNNGV. Trimming took 3 bases from V and 3 from J; bases not matched to a gene: 3. The CDR3 nucleotides read TGTGCCAGCAGCTTTTCGACAGGGGACACTGAAGCTTTCTTT. Its translation: CASSFSTGDTEAFF. The full variable domain, completed using reference TRBV11-2 and TRBJ1-1, is EAGVAQSPRYKIIEKRQSVAFWCNPISGHATLYWYQQILGQGPKLLIQFQNNGVVDDSQLPKDRFSAERLKGVDSTLKIQPAKLEDSAVYLCASSFSTGDTEAFFGQGTRLTVV.

The genes are TRBV6-5 and TRBJ1-2; D is ambiguous. The CDR3 consists of 13 residues. Looked up from germline, CDR1 is MNHEY and CDR2 is SVGAGI. V lost 6 bases to trimming and J lost 6 bases, with 14 bases between them. The CDR3 DNA is TGTGCCAGCAGAAAACAGTTACAGAATGGCTACACCTTC. It is translated as CASRKQLQNGYTF.

The chain couples TRBV6-2 or TRBV6-3 to TRBJ2-1, with D possibly TRBD2 on 5 matching bases. This CDR3 region has 14 residues. V lost 2 bases and J lost 3, with 8 bases in between. Per the germline V gene, CDR1 is MNHEY and CDR2 is SVGEGT. Here the CDR3 reads CASSYKDFYNEQFF. DNA of the CDR3: TGTGCCAGCAGTTACAAGGACTTCTACAATGAGCAGTTCTTC.

The V gene is TRBV7-9, the J gene TRBJ1-2; 8 bases line up with TRBD1. The CDR3 has 13 amino acids. The germline V gene has CDR1 SEHNR and CDR2 FQNEAQ (reference sequence). J gave up 8 bases and V 4 bases, and 6 bases lay outside the gene matches. In DNA, the CDR3 is TGTGCCAGCAGCTCCCAGGGGGCTCTCGGCTACACCTTC. Protein: CASSSQGALGYTF.

The chain carries TRBV7-2 and TRBJ2-5; 7 bases fit TRBD2. Germline assignment: CDR1 SGHTA and CDR2 FQGNSA. V lost 1 base and J lost 4; bases outside the gene matches: 3. CDR3 length: 14 amino acids. The CDR3 coding sequence is TGTGCCAGCAGCTTAGTCAGGGAGGGAGAGACCCAGTACTTC. It specifies CASSLVREGETQYF.

This rearrangement joins TRBV27 to TRBJ1-1, with D possibly TRBD1 on 6 matching bases. Trimming removed 4 bases at V and 10 bases at J, with 16 bases between. This CDR3 is built from 13 residues. Germline CDR1 reads MNHEY; CDR2 reads SMNVEV (reference sequence). The DNA for the CDR3 is TGTGCCAGCAGTTCAAACCGGGACAATGCAGCTTTCTTT. Its translation is CASSSNRDNAAFF.

The chain joins TRBV10-3 to TRBJ2-7, with 11 bases matching TRBD1. J gave up 2 bases and V 4 bases, and 7 bases lay outside the gene matches. The CDR3 contains 16 residues. CDR1 and CDR2 (germline): ENHRY, SYGVKD. The CDR3 bases are TGTGCCATCAGTGGGGGATCGGACAGGGGGCCCTACGAGCAGTACTTC. It translates to CAISGGSDRGPYEQYF.

In its sample, this clone was seen once. This sequence joins TRBV29-1 and TRBJ1-1; maybe TRBD1 (5 bases). The CDR3 consists of 13 residues. Trimming left V 3 bases short and J 1 base short, with 9 bases between. CDR1 and CDR2 (germline): SQVTM, ANQGSEA. The chain's CDR3 is CSVDVGGNTEAFF. Written as DNA, the CDR3 is TGCAGCGTTGACGTCGGGGGGAACACTGAAGCTTTCTTT.

The gene calls are TRBV9 and TRBJ2-7; a possible D gene is TRBD2 (6 bases). The CDR3 is made up of 15 amino acids. Deletions cut 3 bases from V and 4 bases from J, with 17 bases between. Germline CDR1 SGDLS, CDR2 YYNGEE. The CDR3 sequence is CASSAEAGPLYEQYF. The CDR3 DNA follows: TGTGCCAGCAGCGCAGAGGCGGGGCCCCTTTACGAGCAGTACTTC.

As to this clone: The same CDR3 also results from other DNA sequences found in this sample. The gene calls are TRBV5-1 and TRBJ1-3; tentatively, D is TRBD1 (5 bases). The CDR3 covers 13 residues. V was clipped by 0 bases and J by 4 bases, with 5 bases between them. The V gene's germline CDR1 is SGHRS and CDR2 YFSETQ. CDR3 in DNA: TGCGCCAGCAGCTTGGGACAGGGAAACACCATATATTTT. It encodes CASSLGQGNTIYF.